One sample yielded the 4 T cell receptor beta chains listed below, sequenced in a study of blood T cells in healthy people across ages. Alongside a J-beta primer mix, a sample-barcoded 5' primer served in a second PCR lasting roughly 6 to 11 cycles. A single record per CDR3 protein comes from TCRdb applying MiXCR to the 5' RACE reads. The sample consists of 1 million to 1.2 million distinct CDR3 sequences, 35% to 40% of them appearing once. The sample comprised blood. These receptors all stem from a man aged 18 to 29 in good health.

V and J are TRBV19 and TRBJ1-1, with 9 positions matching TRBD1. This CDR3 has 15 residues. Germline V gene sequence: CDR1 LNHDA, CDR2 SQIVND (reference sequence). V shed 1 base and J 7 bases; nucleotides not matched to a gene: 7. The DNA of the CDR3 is TGTGCCAGTAGTATAGTCGGGACAGGGCAGGGTGAAGCTTTCTTT. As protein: CASSIVGTGQGEAFF.

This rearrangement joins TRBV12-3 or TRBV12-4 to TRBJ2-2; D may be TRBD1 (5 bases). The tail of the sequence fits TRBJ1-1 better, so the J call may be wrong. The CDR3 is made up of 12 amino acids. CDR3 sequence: CASSFGDGGAFF. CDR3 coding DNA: TGTGCCAGCAGTTTTGGGGATGGGGGAGCTTTCTTT.

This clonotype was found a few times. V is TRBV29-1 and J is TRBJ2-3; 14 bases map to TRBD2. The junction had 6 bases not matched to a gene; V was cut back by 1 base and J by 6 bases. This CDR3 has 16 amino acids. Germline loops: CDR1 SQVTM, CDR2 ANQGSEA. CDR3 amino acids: CSVEVRLAGGLDTQYF. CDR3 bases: TGCAGCGTTGAAGTCCGACTAGCGGGGGGGTTGGATACGCAGTATTTT.

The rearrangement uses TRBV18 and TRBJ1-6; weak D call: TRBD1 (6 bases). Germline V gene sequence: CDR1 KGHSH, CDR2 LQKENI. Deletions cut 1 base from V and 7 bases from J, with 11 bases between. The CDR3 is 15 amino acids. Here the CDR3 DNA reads TGTGCCAGCTCACCACGTCTGCAGGGGAATTCACCCCTCCACTTT. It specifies CASSPRLQGNSPLHF.